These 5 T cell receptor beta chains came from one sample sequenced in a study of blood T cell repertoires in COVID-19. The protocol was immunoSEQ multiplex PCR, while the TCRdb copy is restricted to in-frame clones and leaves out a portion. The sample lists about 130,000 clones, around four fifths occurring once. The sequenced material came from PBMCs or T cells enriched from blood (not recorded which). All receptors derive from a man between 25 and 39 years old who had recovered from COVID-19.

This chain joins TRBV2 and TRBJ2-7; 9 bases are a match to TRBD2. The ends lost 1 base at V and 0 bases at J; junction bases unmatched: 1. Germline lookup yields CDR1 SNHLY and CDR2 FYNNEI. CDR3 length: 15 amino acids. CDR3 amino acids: CASSEGTSDSYEQYF. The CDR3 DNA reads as TGTGCCAGCAGTGAAGGGACTAGCGACTCCTACGAGCAGTACTTC. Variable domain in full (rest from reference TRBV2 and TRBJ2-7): EPEVTQTPSHQVTQMGQEVILRCVPISNHLYFYWYRQILGQKVEFLVSFYNNEISEKSEIFDDQFSVERPDGSNFTLKIRSTKLEDSAMYFCASSEGTSDSYEQYFGPGTRLTVT.

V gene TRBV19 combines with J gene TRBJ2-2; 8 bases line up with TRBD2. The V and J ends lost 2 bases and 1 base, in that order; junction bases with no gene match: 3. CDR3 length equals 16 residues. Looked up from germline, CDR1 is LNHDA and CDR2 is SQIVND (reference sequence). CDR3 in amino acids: CASSIQGLGNTGELFF. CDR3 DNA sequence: TGTGCCAGTAGTATACAGGGACTAGGGAACACCGGGGAGCTGTTTTTT. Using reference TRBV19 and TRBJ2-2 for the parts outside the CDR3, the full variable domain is DGGITQSPKYLFRKEGQNVTLSCEQNLNHDAMYWYRQDPGQGLRLIYYSQIVNDFQKGDIAEGYSVSREKKESFPLTVTSAQKNPTAFYLCASSIQGLGNTGELFFGEGSRLTVL.

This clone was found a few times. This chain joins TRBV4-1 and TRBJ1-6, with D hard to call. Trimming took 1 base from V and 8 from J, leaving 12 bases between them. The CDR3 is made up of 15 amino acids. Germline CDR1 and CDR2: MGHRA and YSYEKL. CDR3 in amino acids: CASSQATLVYSPLHF. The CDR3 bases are TGCGCCAGCAGCCAAGCCACATTGGTTTATTCACCCCTCCACTTT.

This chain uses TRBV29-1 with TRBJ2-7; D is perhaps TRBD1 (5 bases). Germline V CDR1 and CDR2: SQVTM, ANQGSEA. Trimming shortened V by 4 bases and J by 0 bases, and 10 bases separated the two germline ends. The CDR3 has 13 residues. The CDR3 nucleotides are TGCAGCGTTGTCGCAGGGTTCTCCTACGAGCAGTACTTC. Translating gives CSVVAGFSYEQYF.

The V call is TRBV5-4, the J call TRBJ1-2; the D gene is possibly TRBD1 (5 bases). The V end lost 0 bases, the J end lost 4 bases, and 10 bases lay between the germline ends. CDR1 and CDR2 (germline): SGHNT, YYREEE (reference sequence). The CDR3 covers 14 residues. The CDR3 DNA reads TGTGCCAGCAGCTTGGCCCGACAGACCTATGGCTACACCTTC. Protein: CASSLARQTYGYTF.